Sequencing of this T cell receptor (beta chain) was carried out in a study of cytomegalovirus exposure and HLA in healthy donors. Study-wide findings and caveats: With later analysis, a missense DCLRE1C variant became linked to TCR beta V- and J-gene trimming.

13 Jbeta primers and 60 Vbeta primers were used for the PCR. Data came from immunoSEQ multiplex PCR; TCRdb stores just in-frame clones and leaves some out. This sample yields under 250,000 clones, of which roughly four fifths are seen a single time; about 2.5% belongs to the top ten. A note on this clone: Its antigen is not known.

The V end was cut by 2 bases, the J end by 0 bases, with 12 bases between. The CDR3 runs to 15 residues. CDR1 SGHRS and CDR2 YFSETQ come from the germline V gene. This TCR came from a woman in her thirties or forties in good health and CMV-seronegative. The sequencing sample was made of PBMCs. The chain links TRBV5-1 to TRBJ2-7; tentatively, D is TRBD1 (6 bases). The CDR3: CASSLHQGGSYEQYF. CDR3 sequence (DNA): TGCGCCAGCAGCTTACATCAAGGGGGCTCCTACGAGCAGTACTTC.